This T cell receptor beta chain was obtained from a study of CD8+CD57+ T cells in acquired aplastic anemia. Looking at the study overall: Sorted CD4+ plus CD8+ cells gave DNA averaging roughly 3 ug. Findings and limits, study-wide: Common to patients and controls were 25 to 30 CD8+ CDR3 sequences.

All patients picked for sequencing had shown, by flow cytometry, an expansion of CD8+CD57+ cells. Each of the patients presented with severe acquired aplastic anemia. Blood samples were obtained from patients who had received no prior therapy. Notes on this clonotype: Its antigen is as yet unknown.

Trimming removed 0 bases at V and 10 bases at J, with 15 bases between. Germline V lookup: CDR1 LGHNA, CDR2 YNFKEQ. The CDR3 is 14 amino acids. Template material for TCR beta VDJ and CDR3 profiling consisted of genomic DNA. TCRdb reanalysed the reads using MiXCR and keeps one entry per CDR3 protein. The table shows more than 70,000 distinct CDR3 sequences, with around 70% occurring only once. Specimen: sorted CD4+, CD8+, or CD8+CD57+ T cells (not recorded which) from PBMCs. The J gene is TRBJ1-2, the V gene TRBV4-2; D remains unclear. The sequence came from a human donor with aplastic anemia. CDR3 bases: TGTGCCAGCAGCCAAGATAGCATCTTACATGTCTACACCTTC. Its protein is CASSQDSILHVYTF.